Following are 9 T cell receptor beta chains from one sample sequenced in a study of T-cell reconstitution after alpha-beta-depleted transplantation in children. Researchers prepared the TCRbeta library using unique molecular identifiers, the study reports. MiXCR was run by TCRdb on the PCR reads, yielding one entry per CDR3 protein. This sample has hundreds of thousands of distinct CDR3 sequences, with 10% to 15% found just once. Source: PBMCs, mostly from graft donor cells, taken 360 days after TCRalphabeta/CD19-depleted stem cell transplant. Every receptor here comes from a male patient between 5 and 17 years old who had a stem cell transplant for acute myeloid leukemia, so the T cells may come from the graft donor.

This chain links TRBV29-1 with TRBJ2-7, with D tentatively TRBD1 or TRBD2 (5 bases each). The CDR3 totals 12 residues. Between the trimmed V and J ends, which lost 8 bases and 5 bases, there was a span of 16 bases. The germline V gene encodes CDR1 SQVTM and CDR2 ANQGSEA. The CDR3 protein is CSFSAGANEQYF. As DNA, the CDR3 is TGCAGCTTTTCGGCCGGGGCCAACGAGCAGTACTTC.

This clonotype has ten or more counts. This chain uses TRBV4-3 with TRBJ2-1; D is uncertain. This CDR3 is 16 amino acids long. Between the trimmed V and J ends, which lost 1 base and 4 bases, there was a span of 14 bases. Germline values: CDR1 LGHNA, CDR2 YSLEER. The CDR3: CASSQAPPDGYNEQFF. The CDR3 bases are TGCGCCAGCAGCCAAGCCCCCCCAGACGGATACAATGAGCAGTTCTTC.

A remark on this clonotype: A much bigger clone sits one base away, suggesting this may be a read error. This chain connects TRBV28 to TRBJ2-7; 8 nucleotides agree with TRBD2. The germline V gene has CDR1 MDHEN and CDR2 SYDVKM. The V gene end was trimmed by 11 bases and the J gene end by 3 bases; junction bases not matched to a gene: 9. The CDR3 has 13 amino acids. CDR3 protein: CASLFREGYEQYF. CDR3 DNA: TGTGCCTCCTTGTTCCGGGAGGGCTACGAGCAGTACTTC.

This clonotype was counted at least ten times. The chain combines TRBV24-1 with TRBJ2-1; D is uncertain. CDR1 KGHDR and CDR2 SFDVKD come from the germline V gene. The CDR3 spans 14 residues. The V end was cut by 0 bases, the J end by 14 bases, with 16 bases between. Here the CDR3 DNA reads TGTGCCACCAGTGATTTGCGGATGCCACCTCGGGAGTTCTTC. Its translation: CATSDLRMPPREFF.

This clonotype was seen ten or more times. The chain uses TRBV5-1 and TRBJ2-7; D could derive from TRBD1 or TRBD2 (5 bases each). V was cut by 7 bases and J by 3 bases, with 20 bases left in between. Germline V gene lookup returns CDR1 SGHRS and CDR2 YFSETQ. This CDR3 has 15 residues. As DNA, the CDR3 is TGCGCCAGCGCCGATTCAGGGACGCGCGGCTACGAGCAGTACTTC. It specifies CASADSGTRGYEQYF.

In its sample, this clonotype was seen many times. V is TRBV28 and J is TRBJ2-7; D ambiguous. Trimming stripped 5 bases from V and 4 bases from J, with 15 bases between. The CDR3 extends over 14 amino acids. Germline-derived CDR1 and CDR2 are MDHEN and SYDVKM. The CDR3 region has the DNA TGTGCCAGCAGTCCCCGGCGGCTCACGTACGAGCAGTACTTC. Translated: CASSPRRLTYEQYF.

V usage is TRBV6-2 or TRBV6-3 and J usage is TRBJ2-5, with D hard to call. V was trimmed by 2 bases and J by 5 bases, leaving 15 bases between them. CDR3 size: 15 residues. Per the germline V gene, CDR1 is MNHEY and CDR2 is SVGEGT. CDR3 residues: CASSYPRLVGETQYF. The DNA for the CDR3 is TGTGCCAGCAGTTACCCAAGGCTGGTCGGGGAGACCCAGTACTTC.

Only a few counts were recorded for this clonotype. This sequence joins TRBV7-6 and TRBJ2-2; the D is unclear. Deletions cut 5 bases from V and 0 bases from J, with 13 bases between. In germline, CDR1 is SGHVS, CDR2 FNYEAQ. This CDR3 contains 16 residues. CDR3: CASSPTTMTNTGELFF. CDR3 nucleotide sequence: TGTGCCAGCAGCCCGACAACTATGACGAACACCGGGGAGCTGTTTTTT.

CDR3 nucleotide sequence: TGTGCCAGCAGCGTTGACAGGGCCCACTACGAGCAGTACTTC. Translation: CASSVDRAHYEQYF. This chain links TRBV7-2 with TRBJ2-7; 7 nucleotides align to TRBD1. CDR1 SGHTA and CDR2 FQGNSA come from the germline V gene. CDR3 length equals 14 residues. V lost 5 bases, J lost 3 bases, and 7 bases stayed unmatched. Supplemented by reference TRBV7-2 and TRBJ2-7, the full variable domain reads GAGVSQSPSNKVTEKGKDVELRCDPISGHTALYWYRQSLGQGLEFLIYFQGNSAPDKSGLPSDRFSAERTGGSVSTLTIQRTQQEDSAVYLCASSVDRAHYEQYFGPGTRLTVT.